The 9 T cell receptor beta chains in this list originate from one sample, sequenced in a study of CD8 T cells in Susac syndrome. Random hexamers were used to reverse transcribe the RNA input (0.5 to 1 ug). Each CDR3 protein gets one entry after TCRdb re-called the immunoSEQ multiplex PCR reads with MiXCR. The sample holds about 150,000 distinct CDR3 sequences, about 95% seen once. The sequenced material came from CD4+ T cells from PBMCs. The source of these receptors is a human donor with Susac syndrome.

V and J are TRBV3-1 and TRBJ2-5; D gene uncertain. Trimming stripped 0 bases from V and 6 bases from J, with 11 bases between. CDR1 and CDR2 (germline): LGHDT, YNNKEL (reference sequence). The CDR3 runs 14 residues. CDR3 sequence: CASSQEVLRKTQYF. As DNA, the CDR3 is TGTGCCAGCAGCCAAGAAGTGCTTCGTAAGACCCAGTACTTC.

The chain carries TRBV9 and TRBJ1-1; 7 bases line up with TRBD1. The V gene's germline CDR1 is SGDLS and CDR2 YYNGEE. The CDR3 contains 14 residues. J lost 0 bases, V lost 6 bases, and 5 bases had no gene match. CDR3 region: CASNKGAVNTEAFF. For the CDR3, the DNA is TGTGCCAGCAACAAGGGGGCGGTGAACACTGAAGCTTTCTTT.

J is TRBJ2-5 and V is TRBV12-5; 9 nucleotides line up with TRBD2. V was clipped by 1 base and J by 3 bases; unmatched bases: 9. The germline CDR1 and CDR2 sequences are LGHNT and FRNRAP. The CDR3 runs 17 residues. The CDR3 region is CASGLAPTRGGKETQYF. CDR3 sequence (DNA): TGTGCTAGTGGTTTGGCCCCGACGCGGGGGGGGAAAGAGACCCAGTACTTC.

CDR3 in DNA: TGTGCCAGCAGTTACTCGGCGGGGGGGACAGATACGCAGTATTTT. Translation gives CASSYSAGGTDTQYF. The gene calls are TRBV6-5 and TRBJ2-3; TRBD2 agrees at 9 bases. The CDR3 covers 15 residues. Germline V gene data show CDR1 as MNHEY and CDR2 as SVGAGI. Trimming took 0 bases from V and 3 from J; bases not matched to a gene: 1.

The gene calls are TRBV11-2 and TRBJ2-5; D ambiguous. The length of the CDR3 is 16 residues. CDR1 is SGHAT and CDR2 is FQNNGV in the germline V gene. The V end lost 1 base, the J end lost 1 base, and 13 bases lay between the germline ends. This CDR3 reads CASSLGSQVPQETQYF. The CDR3 DNA reads TGTGCCAGCAGCTTAGGGTCCCAGGTCCCCCAAGAGACCCAGTACTTC.

The V gene is TRBV9, the J gene TRBJ1-1; D unresolved. This CDR3 has 16 residues. Between the trimmed V and J ends, which lost 0 bases and 3 bases, there was a span of 15 bases. Germline V gene data show CDR1 as SGDLS and CDR2 as YYNGEE. CDR3 residues: CASSVGLSGGDTEAFF. The DNA of the CDR3 is TGTGCCAGCAGCGTAGGTCTTTCTGGTGGGGACACTGAAGCTTTCTTT. Filled out from reference TRBV9 and TRBJ1-1, the complete variable domain reads DSGVTQTPKHLITATGQRVTLRCSPRSGDLSVYWYQQSLDQGLQFLIQYYNGEERAKGNILERFSAQQFPDLHSELNLSSLELGDSALYFCASSVGLSGGDTEAFFGQGTRLTVV.

This clonotype has a handful of counts. The chain combines TRBV7-9 with TRBJ1-4, with D possibly being TRBD1 (5 bases). V was shortened by 5 bases and J by 2 bases, with 9 bases between the two germline ends. CDR3 length equals 14 residues. Germline V gene lookup returns CDR1 SEHNR and CDR2 FQNEAQ (reference sequence). CDR3 loop: CASSVGDTNEKLFF. The CDR3 nucleotides are TGTGCCAGCAGCGTGGGGGACACTAATGAAAAACTGTTTTTT. Filled out from reference TRBV7-9 and TRBJ1-4, the complete variable domain reads DTGVSQNPRHKITKRGQNVTFRCDPISEHNRLYWYRQTLGQGPEFLTYFQNEAQLEKSRLLSDRFSAERPKGSFSTLEIQRTEQGDSAMYLCASSVGDTNEKLFFGSGTQLSVL.

The chain combines TRBV14 with TRBJ2-1; D perhaps matches TRBD2 (5 bases). V lost 0 bases to trimming and J lost 8 bases, with 8 bases between them. The CDR3 is 13 amino acids. The germline CDR1 and CDR2 sequences are SGHDN and FVKESK. DNA for the CDR3: TGTGCCAGCAGCCAAGATCTCGGGGATGAGCAGTTCTTC. This gives the protein CASSQDLGDEQFF. Supplemented by reference TRBV14 and TRBJ2-1, the full variable domain reads EAGVTQFPSHSVIEKGQTVTLRCDPISGHDNLYWYRRVMGKEIKFLLHFVKESKQDESGMPNNRFLAERTGGTYSTLKVQPAELEDSGVYFCASSQDLGDEQFFGPGTRLTVL.

The chain recombines TRBV29-1 with TRBJ2-5, with D perhaps matching TRBD2 (6 bases). This CDR3 has 12 amino acids. Trimming shortened V by 4 bases and J by 2 bases, and 8 bases separated the two germline ends. Germline CDR1 and CDR2: SQVTM and ANQGSEA. Here the CDR3 reads CSVGRGQETQYF. CDR3 nucleotides: TGCAGCGTTGGGAGGGGACAAGAGACCCAGTACTTC.